Following are 32 T cell receptor beta chains from one sample sequenced in a study of T cells in Graves' hyperthyroidism and ophthalmopathy. Researchers took RNA transcripts and amplified the TCR beta CDR3 regions from them. HTBI primers were used for first-round RT-PCR of the TCR CDR3. MiXCR, applied by TCRdb to the multiplex PCR reads, yields one record per CDR3 protein. The profile shows some 490,000 distinct CDR3 sequences, about 15% of them singletons. The sample consisted of blood. These receptors were obtained from a woman in her twenties or thirties with Graves' ophthalmopathy.

Note on this clonotype: Given a much more abundant clone one base away, this may be a read error. The chain combines TRBV28 with TRBJ2-1; 9 bases match TRBD2. TRBJ2-7 matches the DNA end more closely, so the J call is doubtful. From germline, CDR1 is MDHEN and CDR2 SYDVKM. CDR3 length equals 19 residues. This CDR3 is CASSSPRASGTFSYNEQYF. The CDR3 region has the DNA TGTGCCAGCAGTTCTCCCCGGGCTAGCGGGACCTTCTCCTACAATGAGCAGTACTTC.

This clonotype was seen ten or more times. The J gene is TRBJ1-2, the V gene TRBV12-3 or TRBV12-4, with 8 bases matching TRBD1. The length of the CDR3 is 14 residues. V gave up 7 bases and J gave up 7 bases; unmatched junction bases: 11. In DNA form, the CDR3 reads TGTGCCAGCACCTTCGGCAGGGGGCTCTTTGGCTACACCTTC. Protein sequence: CASTFGRGLFGYTF.

This clonotype was detected a few times. V usage is TRBV7-2 and J usage is TRBJ2-7, with TRBD1 identical over 8 bases. The V segment lost 3 bases and the J segment 6 bases; nucleotides outside the gene matches: 7. This CDR3 spans 14 amino acids. Looked up from germline, CDR1 is SGHTA and CDR2 is FQGNSA. The CDR3 spells CASSLGQVNGEQYF. The CDR3 nucleotides read TGTGCCAGCAGCTTGGGACAGGTTAACGGCGAGCAGTACTTC. Variable domain in full (rest from reference TRBV7-2 and TRBJ2-7): GAGVSQSPSNKVTEKGKDVELRCDPISGHTALYWYRQSLGQGLEFLIYFQGNSAPDKSGLPSDRFSAERTGGSVSTLTIQRTQQEDSAVYLCASSLGQVNGEQYFGPGTRLTVT.

The V and J genes are TRBV25-1 and TRBJ2-1; 10 bases map to TRBD2. There are 19 residues in the CDR3. The trim removed 4 bases at V and 8 bases at J, leaving 20 bases unmatched. Germline V lookup: CDR1 MGHDK, CDR2 SYGVNS. Here the CDR3 DNA reads TGTGCCAGCAGTGTCATCAATCTTAGCGGGAGGCGAGGGTTCCATGAGCAGTTCTTC. This sequence encodes CASSVINLSGRRGFHEQFF.

This clonotype was detected ten times or more. The chain employs TRBV2 and TRBJ2-3; D possibly corresponds to TRBD2 (6 bases). There are 14 residues in the CDR3. Germline V CDR1 and CDR2: SNHLY, FYNNEI. V dropped 8 bases and J dropped 6 bases, with 18 bases sitting between them. CDR3 region: CASAGPTGGDTQYF. The CDR3 bases are TGTGCCAGCGCGGGACCCACTGGGGGGGATACGCAGTATTTT.

As to this clonotype: At one end, the junction sequence differs from germline, possibly due to a read error. The chain recombines TRBV20-1 with TRBJ2-1; 12 bases agree with TRBD2. The CDR3 extends over 15 amino acids. Germline CDR1 is DFQATT and CDR2 is SNEGSKA (reference sequence). CDR3 nucleotides: TGCAGTGCTGGAGAGCCTAGCGGGAGGGCCAATGAGCAGTTCTTC. This encodes CSAGEPSGRANEQFF.

The table lists this clonotype with many counts. The V call is TRBV20-1, the J call TRBJ2-7; 7 bases match TRBD1. V lost 6 bases, J lost 2 bases, and 7 bases stayed unmatched. CDR3 length: 13 amino acids. Germline lookup yields CDR1 DFQATT and CDR2 SNEGSKA (reference sequence). The CDR3 nucleotides read TGCAGTGCCCTCGGGACAGCGACCTACGAGCAGTACTTC. It translates to CSALGTATYEQYF.

This clonotype was seen at least ten times. This chain uses TRBV19 with TRBJ2-7, with 8 bases matching TRBD2. Germline V gene sequence: CDR1 LNHDA, CDR2 SQIVND (reference sequence). The CDR3 has 15 residues. The junction had 8 bases not matched to a gene; V was cut back by 7 bases and J by 0 bases. CDR3 nucleotides: TGTGCCAGTACGAAAGGAAGCGGGAGCTCCTACGAGCAGTACTTC. It is translated as CASTKGSGSSYEQYF.

This clonotype occurred many times. The genes are TRBV29-1 and TRBJ2-2; tentatively, D is TRBD2 (7 bases). This CDR3 region has 13 residues. The germline gives CDR1 SQVTM, CDR2 ANQGSEA. With 2 bases removed from V and 6 bases from J, the gap between germline ends came to 10 bases. The CDR3 loop is CSVETGRAGELFF. The CDR3 nucleotides are TGCAGCGTTGAAACAGGGAGGGCCGGGGAGCTGTTTTTT.

The table lists this clonotype with many counts. This chain connects TRBV7-9 to TRBJ2-3; D ambiguous. This CDR3 has 13 amino acids. Germline CDR1 SEHNR, CDR2 FQNEAQ (reference sequence). V lost 5 bases to trimming and J lost 2 bases, with 8 bases between them. The CDR3 spells CASSRFYTDTQYF. The CDR3 nucleotides are TGTGCCAGCAGCCGTTTCTACACAGATACGCAGTATTTT.

This clonotype was detected ten times or more. CDR3 nucleotide sequence: TGCAGTGCTAGAGATGAAAACGAGCAGTACTTC. Translating gives CSARDENEQYF. The chain carries TRBV20-1 and TRBJ2-7; no clear D. CDR3 length equals 11 residues. V shed 0 bases and J shed 5 bases, with 5 bases lying between them. Per germline, CDR1 DFQATT and CDR2 SNEGSKA (reference sequence).

This clonotype was counted at least ten times. This rearrangement joins TRBV7-9 to TRBJ2-7, with TRBD2 identical over 10 bases. Trimming at V came to 5 bases and at J to 4 bases, leaving 5 bases not matched to a gene. Germline V gene data show CDR1 as SEHNR and CDR2 as FQNEAQ (reference sequence). This CDR3 is 14 amino acids long. CDR3 protein: CASSVTSGIYEQYF. In DNA form, the CDR3 reads TGTGCCAGCAGCGTAACTAGCGGGATTTACGAGCAGTACTTC.

This clonotype was counted many times. The chain has TRBV28 and TRBJ1-1, with unresolved D. V was cut by 3 bases and J by 0 bases, with 8 bases left in between. CDR1 and CDR2 (germline): MDHEN, SYDVKM. The CDR3 runs 14 residues. The DNA for the CDR3 is TGTGCCAGCAGTTTGGTTCCGGTGAACACTGAAGCTTTCTTT. Its translation: CASSLVPVNTEAFF.

The table lists this clonotype with a few counts. The chain recombines TRBV15 with TRBJ2-2, with 10 bases matching TRBD2. This CDR3 is built from 17 residues. In germline, CDR1 is LNHNV, CDR2 YYDKDF (reference sequence). J lost 0 bases, V lost 0 bases, and 1 base had no gene match. CDR3 residues: CATSREGLAANTGELFF. CDR3 bases: TGTGCCACCAGCAGAGAAGGACTAGCGGCGAACACCGGGGAGCTGTTTTTT.

This clonotype appeared many times. The chain joins TRBV2 to TRBJ1-5; the D is unclear. The CDR3 loop spans 14 amino acids. The V end was cut by 6 bases, the J end by 3 bases, with 12 bases between. Per the germline V gene, CDR1 is SNHLY and CDR2 is FYNNEI. The CDR3 loop is CASSAGSFNQPQHF. The CDR3 DNA is TGTGCCAGCAGCGCGGGCAGTTTCAATCAGCCCCAGCATTTT.

This clonotype was detected many times. The rearrangement links TRBV28 to TRBJ2-5; the D is unclear. CDR3 length: 15 amino acids. CDR1 is MDHEN, CDR2 SYDVKM, per germline. V was clipped by 2 bases and J by 2 bases, with 12 bases between them. Here the CDR3 reads CASSLGSAAQETQYF. As DNA, the CDR3 is TGTGCCAGCAGTTTAGGTTCGGCAGCTCAAGAGACCCAGTACTTC.

The chain recombines TRBV7-3 with TRBJ2-1, with 12 bases fitting TRBD2. J lost 6 bases, V lost 4 bases, and 4 bases had no gene match. The germline V gene encodes CDR1 SGHTA and CDR2 FQGTGA. The CDR3 covers 15 residues. DNA for the CDR3: TGTGCCAGCAGCTCCTCTAGCGGGAGGGCCAATGAGCAGTTCTTC. The encoded protein is CASSSSSGRANEQFF. Filled out from reference TRBV7-3 and TRBJ2-1, the complete variable domain reads GAGVSQTPSNKVTEKGKYVELRCDPISGHTALYWYRQSLGQGPEFLIYFQGTGAADDSGLPNDRFFAVRPEGSVSTLKIQRTERGDSAVYLCASSSSSGRANEQFFGPGTRLTVL.

The chain links TRBV5-1 to TRBJ2-1; D uncertain. V dropped 0 bases and J dropped 4 bases, with 5 bases sitting between them. The CDR3 has 13 amino acids. Germline values: CDR1 SGHRS, CDR2 YFSETQ. CDR3 coding DNA: TGCGCCAGCAGCTTGGAGTTTTACAATGAGCAGTTCTTC. Protein sequence: CASSLEFYNEQFF.

This clonotype turned up a few times. The junction and the germline gene differ at one end; a read error may be behind it. The CDR3 DNA sequence: TGTGCCAGCAGCCGCGAGGGGACTAGCGGTTCCAATGAGCAGTTCTTC. Amino acids: CASSREGTSGSNEQFF. The chain uses TRBV4-1 and TRBJ2-1; 11 positions agree with TRBD2. This CDR3 region has 16 residues. CDR1 and CDR2 from the germline V gene are MGHRA and YSYEKL.

This clonotype was observed a handful of times. The V and J genes are TRBV5-1 and TRBJ1-2; no firm D call. This CDR3 has 15 residues. CDR1 is SGHRS and CDR2 is YFSETQ in the germline V gene. The germline V and J ends were trimmed by 5 bases and 0 bases, with 14 bases remaining between them. The CDR3 coding sequence is TGCGCCAGCAGAATTAGCTTCACAGCTAACTATGGCTACACCTTC. Its protein is CASRISFTANYGYTF.

The sample holds many counts of this clonotype. This chain connects TRBV5-1 to TRBJ2-7; a weak D match, TRBD1 (6 bases). Between the trimmed V and J ends, which lost 3 bases and 0 bases, there was a span of 10 bases. The CDR3 sequence is 14 residues long. Germline V lookup: CDR1 SGHRS, CDR2 YFSETQ. CDR3 bases: TGCGCCAGCAGCTCCGGACAGAGCTCCTACGAGCAGTACTTC. Its protein product is CASSSGQSSYEQYF.

The J gene is TRBJ2-7, the V gene TRBV6-2 or TRBV6-3, with D uncertain. CDR3 length: 13 residues. V shed 6 bases and J shed 4 bases, with 13 bases lying between them. Germline CDR1 MNHEY, CDR2 SVGEGT. The CDR3 loop reads CASSFVVNYEQYF. The CDR3 region has the DNA TGTGCCAGCAGCTTTGTGGTAAATTACGAGCAGTACTTC.

This clonotype was counted at least ten times. The chain combines TRBV30 with TRBJ1-5; D remains ambiguous. V lost 3 bases and J lost 4, with 7 bases in between. CDR1 is GTSNPN, CDR2 SVGIG, per germline (reference sequence). The CDR3 runs 12 residues. The CDR3 reads CAWSWQNQPQHF. Written as DNA, the CDR3 is TGTGCCTGGAGCTGGCAGAATCAGCCCCAGCATTTT.

The sample holds many counts of this clonotype. This chain connects TRBV7-8 to TRBJ1-1; a weak D match, TRBD1 (6 bases). The germline V and J ends were trimmed by 4 bases and 6 bases, with 18 bases remaining between them. This CDR3 has 15 residues. Germline V gives CDR1 SGHVS, CDR2 FQNEAQ. The CDR3 spells CASSSTGQRDAEAFF. The DNA of the CDR3 is TGTGCCAGCAGCTCGACGGGACAACGGGACGCTGAAGCTTTCTTT.

This clonotype showed up many times. The J gene is TRBJ2-5, the V gene TRBV24-1; 8 bases agree with TRBD1. Looked up from germline, CDR1 is KGHDR and CDR2 is SFDVKD. This CDR3 is built from 16 residues. The V segment lost 9 bases and the J segment 1 base; nucleotides outside the gene matches: 12. The DNA for the CDR3 is TGTGCCACCGGACAGGGTGGGGCTCAGGGCCAAGAGACCCAGTACTTC. It codes for CATGQGGAQGQETQYF.

J is TRBJ2-2 and V is TRBV5-1, with 8 bases lining up with TRBD1. This CDR3 comprises 15 residues. CDR1 and CDR2 (germline): SGHRS, YFSETQ. Trimming took 4 bases from V and 1 from J; bases not matched to a gene: 3. CDR3 DNA sequence: TGCGCCAGCAGCAGAGACAGGGGGAACACCGGGGAGCTGTTTTTT. Its translation is CASSRDRGNTGELFF.

This clonotype has a count of ten or more. The chain employs TRBV12-3 or TRBV12-4 and TRBJ1-4, with a tentative D call TRBD1 (5 bases). Trimming shortened V by 6 bases and J by 7 bases, and 15 bases separated the two germline ends. CDR3 length: 14 residues. The CDR3 sequence: CASREGGTGEKLFF. The CDR3 nucleotides are TGTGCCAGCAGGGAAGGAGGGACTGGTGAAAAACTGTTTTTT.

This clonotype occurred many times. The chain recombines TRBV30 with TRBJ2-4; D not certain. The ends were cut back, 2 bases at V and 1 base at J, with 9 bases in the middle. This CDR3 has 14 residues. Germline V gene sequence: CDR1 GTSNPN, CDR2 SVGIG (reference sequence). CDR3 loop: CAWSRSVAKNIQYF. The CDR3 region has the DNA TGTGCCTGGAGTAGAAGCGTTGCCAAAAACATTCAGTACTTC.

This clonotype was found many times. This chain uses TRBV6-2 or TRBV6-3 with TRBJ2-3; D unresolved. The CDR3 covers 12 residues. Germline-derived CDR1 and CDR2 are MNHEY and SVGEGT. Deletions cut 6 bases from V and 6 bases from J, with 10 bases between. The CDR3 DNA sequence: TGTGCCAGCAGAGACCGACCTGATACGCAGTATTTT. This gives the protein CASRDRPDTQYF.

The J gene is TRBJ2-2, the V gene TRBV7-9, with 11 bases matching TRBD2. This CDR3 has 16 residues. Unmatched junction bases numbered 5, after V lost 1 base and J lost 7 bases. Per the germline V gene, CDR1 is SEHNR and CDR2 is FQNEAQ (reference sequence). The CDR3 is CASSLVLAGVGGELFF. The CDR3 DNA follows: TGTGCCAGCAGCTTAGTACTAGCGGGAGTAGGCGGGGAGCTGTTTTTT.

In its sample, this clonotype was seen many times. V gene TRBV6-5 combines with J gene TRBJ2-1; perhaps TRBD1 as D (6 bases). Germline lookup yields CDR1 MNHEY and CDR2 SVGAGI. Trimming cost V 0 bases and J 7 bases, with 10 bases left between them. CDR3 length: 14 residues. The chain's CDR3 is CASSYSRGQNEQFF. DNA of the CDR3: TGTGCCAGCAGTTACTCCCGGGGACAAAATGAGCAGTTCTTC.

J is TRBJ2-7 and V is TRBV5-4, with 7 bases fitting TRBD1. Germline loops: CDR1 SGHNT, CDR2 YYREEE (reference sequence). This CDR3 region has 13 residues. Losses at the gene ends were 2 bases for V and 5 bases for J; bases not matched to a gene: 4. CDR3 loop: CASSLGGNDEQYF. Written as DNA, the CDR3 is TGTGCCAGCAGCTTAGGGGGCAACGACGAGCAGTACTTC. Filled out from reference TRBV5-4 and TRBJ2-7, the complete variable domain reads ETGVTQSPTHLIKTRGQQVTLRCSSQSGHNTVSWYQQALGQGPQFIFQYYREEENGRGNFPPRFSGLQFPNYSSELNVNALELDDSALYLCASSLGGNDEQYFGPGTRLTVT.